This is a list of T cell receptor beta chains from one sample in a study of neurological immune-mediated disorders. Via MiXCR, TCRdb re-called the 5' RACE reads, giving one row per CDR3 protein. The sample includes about 49,000 distinct CDR3 sequences, about 12% of them seen just once. The sequencing input was PBMCs. The receptors were gathered from a male donor with HTLV-1-associated myelopathy (HAM/TSP). The CDR3 runs from the conserved cysteine through the conserved F or W. D genes are given only for firm matches. Not every row has a clone size; where given, it reads once, few, many or a size class.

j_call: TRBJ2-5; v_call: TRBV20-1; d_call: TRBD1; clone_size: many; cdr3_length: 14; cdr3_nt: TGCAGTGCGCCACGGACAGGGGGCGCAGAGACCCAGTACTTC; cdr3_aa: CSAPRTGGAETQYF
j_call: TRBJ1-2; v_call: TRBV29-1; d_call: .; clone_size: many; cdr3_length: 14; cdr3_nt: TGCAGCGTTGACGGCGACAGCCCTAACTATGGCTACACCTTC; cdr3_aa: CSVDGDSPNYGYTF
j_call: TRBJ1-2; v_call: TRBV2; d_call: TRBD1; clone_size: few; cdr3_length: 15; cdr3_nt: TGTGCCAGCAGCGAAGAAGGACAGGGGACCTATGGCTACACCTTC; cdr3_aa: CASSEEGQGTYGYTF
j_call: TRBJ1-2; v_call: TRBV7-2; d_call: .; clone_size: many; cdr3_length: 13; cdr3_nt: TGTGCCAGCAGCTTAAAAAGTGGCTATGGCTACACCTTC; cdr3_aa: CASSLKSGYGYTF
j_call: TRBJ2-1; v_call: TRBV11-3; d_call: .; clone_size: .; cdr3_length: 12; cdr3_nt: TGTGCCAGCAGCTTCGGGGTCAATGAGCAGTTCTTC; cdr3_aa: CASSFGVNEQFF
j_call: TRBJ1-1; v_call: TRBV12-3/TRBV12-4; d_call: .; clone_size: medium-sized; cdr3_length: 14; cdr3_nt: TGTGCCAGCAAGCCACTGGGAGAGTACACTGAAGCTTTCTTT; cdr3_aa: CASKPLGEYTEAFF
j_call: TRBJ2-5; v_call: TRBV20-1; d_call: .; clone_size: many; cdr3_length: 14; cdr3_nt: TGCAGTGGTTCCAGGGGCCCGGTCCAAGAGACCCAGTACTTC; cdr3_aa: CSGSRGPVQETQYF
j_call: TRBJ1-2; v_call: TRBV24-1; d_call: TRBD1; clone_size: many; cdr3_length: 16; cdr3_nt: TGTGCCACCAGTGAATCGGGACAGGGCGGCGCCTATGGCTACACCTTC; cdr3_aa: CATSESGQGGAYGYTF
j_call: TRBJ2-3; v_call: TRBV5-1; d_call: TRBD2; clone_size: many; cdr3_length: 17; cdr3_nt: TGCGCCAGCCGCGTAGGGACTAGCGGTCCGGGAACAGATACGCAGTATTTT; cdr3_aa: CASRVGTSGPGTDTQYF
j_call: TRBJ2-1; v_call: TRBV5-1; d_call: TRBD1; clone_size: many; cdr3_length: 13; cdr3_nt: TGCGCCAGCTCCGGGACAGGGAGATTTGAGCAGTTCTTC; cdr3_aa: CASSGTGRFEQFF
j_call: TRBJ1-4; v_call: TRBV7-3; d_call: TRBD1; clone_size: many; cdr3_length: 14; cdr3_nt: TGTGCCAGCAGCATGACAGGGGGTAATGAAAAACTGTTTTTT; cdr3_aa: CASSMTGGNEKLFF
j_call: TRBJ2-2; v_call: TRBV20-1; d_call: .; clone_size: many; cdr3_length: 15; cdr3_nt: TGCAGTGCTAGAGCCTTAGAGCGGAACACCGGGGAGCTGTTTTTT; cdr3_aa: CSARALERNTGELFF
j_call: TRBJ2-5; v_call: TRBV20-1; d_call: .; clone_size: many; cdr3_length: 15; cdr3_nt: TGCAGTGCTAGAGATCCCCTCAGAGTACAAGAGACCCAGTACTTC; cdr3_aa: CSARDPLRVQETQYF
j_call: TRBJ2-2; v_call: TRBV5-1; d_call: .; clone_size: many; cdr3_length: 16; cdr3_nt: TGCGCCAGCAGCGACCCGACAAGGTTTACCACCGGGGAGCTGTTTTTT; cdr3_aa: CASSDPTRFTTGELFF
j_call: TRBJ2-3; v_call: TRBV20-1; d_call: TRBD1; clone_size: many; cdr3_length: 16; cdr3_nt: TGCAGTGCTAGAGATATACAGGGGGCAGGAGGAGATACGCAGTATTTT; cdr3_aa: CSARDIQGAGGDTQYF
j_call: TRBJ2-5; v_call: TRBV7-2; d_call: TRBD2; clone_size: many; cdr3_length: 13; cdr3_nt: TGTGCCAGCAGCTTAAGGAAACGGGGGGCCCAGTACTTC; cdr3_aa: CASSLRKRGAQYF
j_call: TRBJ2-3; v_call: TRBV4-1; d_call: .; clone_size: many; cdr3_length: 17; cdr3_nt: TGCGCCAGCAGCCAAGATCTGGGCAGGCGTAGCACAGATACGCAGTATTTT; cdr3_aa: CASSQDLGRRSTDTQYF
j_call: TRBJ1-5; v_call: TRBV28; d_call: TRBD1; clone_size: many; cdr3_length: 16; cdr3_nt: TGTGCCAGCAGTCTAGTACAGGGGCATGGCAATCAGCCCCAGCATTTT; cdr3_aa: CASSLVQGHGNQPQHF
j_call: TRBJ2-7; v_call: TRBV6-5; d_call: .; clone_size: many; cdr3_length: 15; cdr3_nt: TGTGCCAGCATGGGGAGGACGGGTCACCTCTACGAGCAGTACTTC; cdr3_aa: CASMGRTGHLYEQYF
j_call: TRBJ1-2; v_call: TRBV12-3/TRBV12-4; d_call: .; clone_size: many; cdr3_length: 13; cdr3_nt: TGTGCCAGCAGTTTCAGGGAGGGCTATGGCTACACCTTC; cdr3_aa: CASSFREGYGYTF
j_call: TRBJ2-5; v_call: TRBV5-1; d_call: TRBD2; clone_size: many; cdr3_length: 14; cdr3_nt: TGCGCCAGCAGCGCGGGGGGCTTCGGCGAGACCCAGTACTTC; cdr3_aa: CASSAGGFGETQYF
j_call: TRBJ2-7; v_call: TRBV20-1; d_call: TRBD1; clone_size: many; cdr3_length: 14; cdr3_nt: TGCAGTGCTAGAACCTTCCAGGGGGCCTACGAGCAGTACTTC; cdr3_aa: CSARTFQGAYEQYF
j_call: TRBJ2-2; v_call: TRBV5-5; d_call: .; clone_size: many; cdr3_length: 15; cdr3_nt: TGTGCCAGCAGCTTGGGCAATATCGACACCGGGGAGCTGTTTTTT; cdr3_aa: CASSLGNIDTGELFF
j_call: TRBJ2-1; v_call: TRBV20-1; d_call: .; clone_size: .; cdr3_length: 18; cdr3_nt: TGCAGTGCTAGAGTCTCCTTTCCTAGCGTGGGGCGATATAATGAGCAGTTCTTC; cdr3_aa: CSARVSFPSVGRYNEQFF
j_call: TRBJ1-2; v_call: TRBV10-1; d_call: .; clone_size: many; cdr3_length: 13; cdr3_nt: TGCGCCAGCAGTCGGGACACAAGCTATGGCTACACCTTC; cdr3_aa: CASSRDTSYGYTF
j_call: TRBJ2-1; v_call: TRBV4-3; d_call: TRBD1; clone_size: many; cdr3_length: 14; cdr3_nt: TGCGCCAGCAGCCAAGAATACAGGGGGAATGAGCAGTTCTTC; cdr3_aa: CASSQEYRGNEQFF
j_call: TRBJ2-1; v_call: TRBV7-9; d_call: TRBD1; clone_size: many; cdr3_length: 15; cdr3_nt: TGTGCCAGCAGCTCGGACAGGGAGAATTACAATGAGCAGTTCTTC; cdr3_aa: CASSSDRENYNEQFF
j_call: TRBJ1-4; v_call: TRBV6-5; d_call: .; clone_size: many; cdr3_length: 14; cdr3_nt: TGTGCCAGCAGCTACGGGAAGGGAGGGGAAAAACTGTTTTTT; cdr3_aa: CASSYGKGGEKLFF
j_call: TRBJ2-7; v_call: TRBV7-6; d_call: TRBD1; clone_size: .; cdr3_length: 16; cdr3_nt: TGTGCCAGCAGCTTAATTAGCGGGACAGGGGGAATCGAGCAGTACTTC; cdr3_aa: CASSLISGTGGIEQYF